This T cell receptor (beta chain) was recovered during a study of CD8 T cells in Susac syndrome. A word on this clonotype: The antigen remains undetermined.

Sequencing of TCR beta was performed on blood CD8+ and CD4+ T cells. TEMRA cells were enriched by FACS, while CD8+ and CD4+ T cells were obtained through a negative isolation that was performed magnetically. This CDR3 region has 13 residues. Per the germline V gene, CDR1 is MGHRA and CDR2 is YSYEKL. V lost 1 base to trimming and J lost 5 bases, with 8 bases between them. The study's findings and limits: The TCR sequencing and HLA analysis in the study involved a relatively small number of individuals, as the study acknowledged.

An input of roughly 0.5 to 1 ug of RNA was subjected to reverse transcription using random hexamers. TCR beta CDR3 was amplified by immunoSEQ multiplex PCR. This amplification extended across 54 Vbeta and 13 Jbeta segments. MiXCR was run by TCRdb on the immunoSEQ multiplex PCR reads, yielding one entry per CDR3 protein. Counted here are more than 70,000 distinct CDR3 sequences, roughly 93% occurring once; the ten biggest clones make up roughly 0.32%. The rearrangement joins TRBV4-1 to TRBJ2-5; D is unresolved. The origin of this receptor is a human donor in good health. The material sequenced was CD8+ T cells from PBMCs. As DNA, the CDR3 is TGCGCCAGCAGCCAAGTGGTCCAGGAGACCCAGTACTTC. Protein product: CASSQVVQETQYF.